This T cell receptor beta chain came from a study of early T cells in non-severe SARS-CoV-2 infection. Background on the study: Chains from this unsorted whole-blood bulk RNA could not be paired. The study's findings and limits: Matching results from VDJdb favored anti-spike CD8 responses, leaving private and CD4 specificities undetected.

Attachment of unique molecular identifiers to individual cDNA molecules was performed. One entry per CDR3 protein results from TCRdb running MiXCR on the 5' RACE reads. This sample yields 60,000 to 70,000 distinct CDR3 sequences, of which more than 4% are seen a single time; 4.9% belongs to the top ten. This clonotype was counted a few times. Its antigen is undetermined. Germline V gene data show CDR1 as GTSNPN and CDR2 as SVGIG (reference sequence). V trimming: 5 bases; J trimming: 10 bases; junction bases outside the gene matches: 11. The CDR3 spans 13 residues. The sample consisted of whole blood. The rearrangement uses TRBV30 and TRBJ2-1; 7 nucleotides agree with TRBD1. The clonotype originates from an adult who was a healthcare worker with PCR-confirmed SARS-CoV-2 infection or an uninfected control (not recorded which). CDR3 amino acids: CAWLLTGRREQFF. CDR3 sequence (DNA): TGTGCCTGGCTTCTGACAGGGCGGCGGGAGCAGTTCTTC.